The 10 T cell receptor beta chains below come from one sample, sequenced in a study of ipilimumab plus nivolumab after autologous stem cell transplantation. The data were produced by immunoSEQ multiplex PCR, yet TCRdb's version contains in-frame clones alone and is incomplete. The table includes 15,000 to 20,000 clones, about 81% detected once. Source: PBMCs, taken in a trial of ipilimumab plus nivolumab as post-transplant consolidation. These receptors came from a male donor with diffuse large B-cell lymphoma.

V and J are TRBV6-1 and TRBJ1-3; D uncertain. CDR1 is MNHNS, CDR2 SASEGT, per germline. V lost 5 bases to trimming and J lost 1 base, with 12 bases between them. The CDR3 sequence is 15 residues long. CDR3 DNA: TGTGCCAGCAGTCCCGAGACGGCGTCTGGAAACACCATATATTTT. Its protein is CASSPETASGNTIYF.

This chain uses TRBV9 with TRBJ2-3; the match to TRBD2 covers 13 bases. The CDR3 extends over 21 amino acids. V trimming: 0 bases; J trimming: 1 base; junction bases outside the gene matches: 14. From germline, CDR1 is SGDLS and CDR2 YYNGEE. CDR3 in DNA: TGTGCCAGCAGCGTAGCTACCAGGACTAGCGGGAGTCATTGGGGCACAGATACGCAGTATTTT. It specifies CASSVATRTSGSHWGTDTQYF.

The chain has TRBV11-2 and TRBJ1-4; 7 bases map to TRBD1. The trim removed 5 bases at V and 6 bases at J, leaving 6 bases unmatched. CDR1 and CDR2 from the germline V gene are SGHAT and FQNNGV. The CDR3 covers 14 residues. In nucleotides, the CDR3 is TGTGCCAGCAGCCCCACCGGGACAGATGAAAAACTGTTTTTT. This codes for CASSPTGTDEKLFF.

V usage is TRBV27 and J usage is TRBJ1-1; a weak D match, TRBD1 (6 bases). Between the trimmed V and J ends, which lost 1 base and 1 base, there was a span of 10 bases. The CDR3 spans 15 residues. Germline V gene data show CDR1 as MNHEY and CDR2 as SMNVEV (reference sequence). The CDR3 nucleotides are TGTGCCAGCAGTTTATACAACAGGGCGAACACTGAAGCTTTCTTT. It specifies CASSLYNRANTEAFF.

By its share, this clone is large. The genes are TRBV10-1 and TRBJ1-6; the D is unclear. CDR1 WNHNN and CDR2 SYGVQD come from the germline V gene (reference sequence). The CDR3 runs 13 residues. Trimming cost V 3 bases and J 7 bases, with 7 bases left between them. CDR3 sequence: CASSEILNSPLHF. Written as DNA, the CDR3 is TGCGCCAGCAGTGAAATACTGAATTCACCCCTCCACTTT.

The V gene is TRBV5-5, the J gene TRBJ2-1, with 7 bases that match TRBD1. The J segment lost 3 bases and the V segment lost 3 bases, leaving 6 bases of the junction unmatched. This CDR3 spans 15 amino acids. Germline CDR1 and CDR2: SGHKS and YYEKEE (reference sequence). The CDR3, as DNA: TGTGCCAGCAGCTCAAGCGGACAGGTCTACAATGAGCAGTTCTTC. Residues: CASSSSGQVYNEQFF.

V and J are TRBV2 and TRBJ2-3, with TRBD2 matching 14 bases. CDR3 length: 14 amino acids. The germline CDR1 and CDR2 sequences are SNHLY and FYNNEI. Losses at the gene ends were 10 bases for V and 6 bases for J; bases not matched to a gene: 6. The CDR3 nucleotides are TGTGCCACCCGACTAGCGGGAGGGTTCGATACGCAGTATTTT. It translates to CATRLAGGFDTQYF.

The rearrangement links TRBV7-2 to TRBJ2-4, with a tentative D call TRBD2 (6 bases). Germline CDR1 and CDR2: SGHTA and FQGNSA. The V end was cut by 6 bases, the J end by 2 bases, with 14 bases between. The CDR3 covers 15 residues. Written as DNA, the CDR3 is TGTGCCAGCAGTTCGCCCGGGGGATCCAAAAACATTCAGTACTTC. It is translated as CASSSPGGSKNIQYF.

The V and J genes are TRBV6-1 and TRBJ2-7, with D unresolved. The CDR3 spans 11 residues. V lost 2 bases, J lost 6 bases, and 5 bases lay in between. CDR1 and CDR2 from the germline V gene are MNHNS and SASEGT. This chain's CDR3 is CASSEPREQYF. For the CDR3, the DNA is TGTGCCAGCAGTGAACCCCGCGAGCAGTACTTC.

The genes are TRBV2 and TRBJ1-2; D ambiguous. CDR1 and CDR2 (germline): SNHLY, FYNNEI. CDR3 length: 15 amino acids. V lost 3 bases, J lost 4 bases, and 15 bases lay in between. CDR3 sequence reads: CASSEEGLTIYGYTF. The CDR3 DNA reads as TGTGCCAGCAGTGAGGAGGGCCTTACCATCTATGGCTACACCTTC. The entire variable domain, with the rest obtained from reference TRBV2 and TRBJ1-2, is as follows: EPEVTQTPSHQVTQMGQEVILRCVPISNHLYFYWYRQILGQKVEFLVSFYNNEISEKSEIFDDQFSVERPDGSNFTLKIRSTKLEDSAMYFCASSEEGLTIYGYTFGSGTRLTVV.